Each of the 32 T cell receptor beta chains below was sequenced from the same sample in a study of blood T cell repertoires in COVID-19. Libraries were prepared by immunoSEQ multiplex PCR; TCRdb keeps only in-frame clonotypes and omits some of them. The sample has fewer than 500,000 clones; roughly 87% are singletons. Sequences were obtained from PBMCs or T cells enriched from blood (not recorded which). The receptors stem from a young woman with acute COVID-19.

CDR3 residues: CASTPTGPNEQFF. CDR3 coding DNA: TGTGCCAGCACCCCGACAGGGCCCAATGAGCAGTTCTTC. The chain has TRBV7-3 and TRBJ2-1, with 7 bases fitting TRBD1. J gave up 6 bases and V 7 bases, and 6 bases lay outside the gene matches. CDR1 and CDR2 (germline): SGHTA, FQGTGA. CDR3 length equals 13 residues.

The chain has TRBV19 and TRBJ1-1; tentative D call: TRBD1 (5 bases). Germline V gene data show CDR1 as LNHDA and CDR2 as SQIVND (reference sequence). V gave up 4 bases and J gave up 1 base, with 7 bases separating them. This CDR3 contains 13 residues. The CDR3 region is CASSTQGNTEAFF. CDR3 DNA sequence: TGTGCCAGTAGTACCCAGGGGAACACTGAAGCTTTCTTT.

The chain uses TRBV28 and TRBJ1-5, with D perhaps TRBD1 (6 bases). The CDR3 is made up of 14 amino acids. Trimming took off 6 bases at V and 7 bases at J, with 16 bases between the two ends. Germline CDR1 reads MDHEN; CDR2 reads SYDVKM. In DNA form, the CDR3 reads TGTGCCAGCAGATCCAACAGGGTACCGCAGCCCCAGCATTTT. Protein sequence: CASRSNRVPQPQHF. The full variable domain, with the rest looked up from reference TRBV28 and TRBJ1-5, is DVKVTQSSRYLVKRTGEKVFLECVQDMDHENMFWYRQDPGLGLRLIYFSYDVKMKEKGDIPEGYSVSREKKERFSLILESASTNQTSMYLCASRSNRVPQPQHFGDGTRLSIL.

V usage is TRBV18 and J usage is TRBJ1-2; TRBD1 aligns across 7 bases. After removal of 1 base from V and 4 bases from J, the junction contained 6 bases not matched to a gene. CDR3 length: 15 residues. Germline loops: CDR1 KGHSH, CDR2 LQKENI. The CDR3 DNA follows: TGTGCCAGCTCACCACAGGCGGGACAGTTCTATGGCTACACCTTC. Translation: CASSPQAGQFYGYTF.

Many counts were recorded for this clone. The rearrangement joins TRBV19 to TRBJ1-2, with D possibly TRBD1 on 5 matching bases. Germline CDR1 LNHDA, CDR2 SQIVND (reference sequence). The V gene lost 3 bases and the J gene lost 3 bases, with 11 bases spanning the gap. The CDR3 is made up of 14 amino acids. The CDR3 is CASSINRWDYGYTF. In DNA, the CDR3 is TGTGCCAGTAGTATTAACAGGTGGGACTATGGCTACACCTTC. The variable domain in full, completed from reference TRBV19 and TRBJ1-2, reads DGGITQSPKYLFRKEGQNVTLSCEQNLNHDAMYWYRQDPGQGLRLIYYSQIVNDFQKGDIAEGYSVSREKKESFPLTVTSAQKNPTAFYLCASSINRWDYGYTFGSGTRLTVV.

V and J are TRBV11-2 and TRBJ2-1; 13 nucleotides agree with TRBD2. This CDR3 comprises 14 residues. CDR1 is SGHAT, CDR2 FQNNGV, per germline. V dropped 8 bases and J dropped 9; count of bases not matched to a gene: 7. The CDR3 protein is CASRLTSGRPEQFF. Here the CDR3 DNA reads TGTGCCAGCCGATTGACTAGCGGGAGGCCTGAGCAGTTCTTC.

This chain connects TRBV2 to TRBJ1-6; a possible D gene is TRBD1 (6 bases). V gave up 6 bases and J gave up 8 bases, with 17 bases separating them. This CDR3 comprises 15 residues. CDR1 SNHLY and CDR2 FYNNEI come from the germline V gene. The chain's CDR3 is CASRLDRDTDSPLHF. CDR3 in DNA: TGTGCCAGCAGATTAGACCGGGACACAGATTCACCCCTCCACTTT.

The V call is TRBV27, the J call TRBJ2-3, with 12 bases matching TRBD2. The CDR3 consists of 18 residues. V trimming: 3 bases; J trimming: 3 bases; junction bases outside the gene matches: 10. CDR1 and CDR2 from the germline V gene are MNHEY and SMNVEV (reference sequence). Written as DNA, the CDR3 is TGTGCCAGCAGTTTCAGTCTAGCGGGGGGGCTGGGGACAGATACGCAGTATTTT. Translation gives CASSFSLAGGLGTDTQYF.

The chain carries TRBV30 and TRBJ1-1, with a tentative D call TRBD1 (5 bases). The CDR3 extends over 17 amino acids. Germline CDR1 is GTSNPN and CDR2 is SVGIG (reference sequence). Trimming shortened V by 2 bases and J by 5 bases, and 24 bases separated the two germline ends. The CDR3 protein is CAWSKPWDSKTGTEAFF. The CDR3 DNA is TGTGCCTGGAGTAAACCCTGGGACTCCAAAACGGGTACTGAAGCTTTCTTT.

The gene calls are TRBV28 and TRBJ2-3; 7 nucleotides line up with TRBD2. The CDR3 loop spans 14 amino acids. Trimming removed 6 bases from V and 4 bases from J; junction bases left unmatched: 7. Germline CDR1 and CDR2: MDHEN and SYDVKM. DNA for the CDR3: TGTGCCAGCAGACGAGCGGGACTGTCAGATACGCAGTATTTT. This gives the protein CASRRAGLSDTQYF. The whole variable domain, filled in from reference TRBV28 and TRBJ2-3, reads DVKVTQSSRYLVKRTGEKVFLECVQDMDHENMFWYRQDPGLGLRLIYFSYDVKMKEKGDIPEGYSVSREKKERFSLILESASTNQTSMYLCASRRAGLSDTQYFGPGTRLTVL.

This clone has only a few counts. CDR3 protein: CASSPYRDNQPQHF. The DNA for the CDR3 is TGTGCCAGTAGCCCCTACAGGGACAATCAGCCCCAGCATTTT. The chain joins TRBV19 to TRBJ1-5; D is possibly TRBD1 (6 bases). This CDR3 is built from 14 residues. V gave up 6 bases and J gave up 3 bases, with 12 bases separating them. Germline V CDR1 and CDR2: LNHDA, SQIVND (reference sequence).

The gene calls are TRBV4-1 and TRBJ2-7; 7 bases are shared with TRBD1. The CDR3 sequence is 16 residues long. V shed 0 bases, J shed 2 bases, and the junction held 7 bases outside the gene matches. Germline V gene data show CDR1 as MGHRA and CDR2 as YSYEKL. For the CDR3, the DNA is TGCGCCAGCAGCCAAGATGCACAGGGGCTCCCCTACGAGCAGTACTTC. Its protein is CASSQDAQGLPYEQYF.

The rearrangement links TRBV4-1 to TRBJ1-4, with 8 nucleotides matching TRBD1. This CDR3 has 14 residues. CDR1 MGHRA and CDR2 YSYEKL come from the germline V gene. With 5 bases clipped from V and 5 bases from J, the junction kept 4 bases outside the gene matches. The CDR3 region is CASSSRTGNEKLFF. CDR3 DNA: TGCGCCAGCAGCTCAAGGACAGGGAATGAAAAACTGTTTTTT.

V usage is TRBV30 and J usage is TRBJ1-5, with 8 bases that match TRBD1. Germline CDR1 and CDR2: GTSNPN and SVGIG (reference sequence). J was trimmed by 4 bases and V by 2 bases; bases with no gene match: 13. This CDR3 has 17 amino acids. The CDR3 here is CAWSFPLDRGLNQPQHF. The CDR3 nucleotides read TGTGCCTGGAGTTTTCCCCTTGACAGGGGACTTAATCAGCCCCAGCATTTT.

DNA of the CDR3: TGCGCCAGCAGGCAAGACCAGGTGTCAGGAAACACCATATATTTT. This translates into CASRQDQVSGNTIYF. The chain combines TRBV5-1 with TRBJ1-3; D remains ambiguous. V lost 5 bases to trimming and J lost 4 bases, with 16 bases between them. CDR3 length equals 15 residues. The germline V gene has CDR1 SGHRS and CDR2 YFSETQ.

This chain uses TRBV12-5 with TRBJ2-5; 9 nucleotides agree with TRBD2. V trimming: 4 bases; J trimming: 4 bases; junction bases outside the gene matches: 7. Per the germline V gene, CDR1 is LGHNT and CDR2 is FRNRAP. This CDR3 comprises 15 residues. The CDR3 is CASGSGLAISETQYF. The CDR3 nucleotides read TGTGCTAGTGGTTCGGGACTAGCAATATCAGAGACCCAGTACTTC.

The CDR3 nucleotides are TGTGCCAGTAGTATGCAGGTGAACACTGAAGCTTTCTTT. Amino acid sequence: CASSMQVNTEAFF. The chain joins TRBV19 to TRBJ1-1; D call uncertain. Trimming removed 3 bases from V and 0 bases from J, with 5 bases in between. CDR1 is LNHDA, CDR2 SQIVND, per germline (reference sequence). The CDR3 extends over 13 amino acids.

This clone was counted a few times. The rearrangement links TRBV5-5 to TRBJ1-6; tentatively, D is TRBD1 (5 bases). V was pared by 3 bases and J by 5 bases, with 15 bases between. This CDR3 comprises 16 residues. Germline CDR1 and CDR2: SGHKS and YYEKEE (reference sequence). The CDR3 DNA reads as TGTGCCAGCAGCTACCGACAGCTTACGGATAATTCACCCCTCCACTTT. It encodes CASSYRQLTDNSPLHF.

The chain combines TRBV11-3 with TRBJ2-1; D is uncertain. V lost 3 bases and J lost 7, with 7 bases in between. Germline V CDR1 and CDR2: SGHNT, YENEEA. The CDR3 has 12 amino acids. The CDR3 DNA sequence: TGTGCCAGCAGCTTCGGGTTAAATGAGCAGTTCTTC. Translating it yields CASSFGLNEQFF.

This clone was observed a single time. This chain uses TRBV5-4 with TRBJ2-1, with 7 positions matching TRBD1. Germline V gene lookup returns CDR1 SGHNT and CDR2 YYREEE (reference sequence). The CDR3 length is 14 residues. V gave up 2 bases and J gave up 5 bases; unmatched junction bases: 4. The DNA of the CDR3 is TGTGCCAGCAGCTTACAGGGGAACGACAATGAGCAGTTCTTC. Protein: CASSLQGNDNEQFF.

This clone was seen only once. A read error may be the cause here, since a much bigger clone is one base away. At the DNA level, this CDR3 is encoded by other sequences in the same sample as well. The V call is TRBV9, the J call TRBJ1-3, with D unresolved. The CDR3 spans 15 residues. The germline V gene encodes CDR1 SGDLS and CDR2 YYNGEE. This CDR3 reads CASSVDGRIGNTIYF. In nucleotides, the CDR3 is TGTGCCAGCAGCGTAGATGGCAGGATAGGAAACACTATATATTTT.

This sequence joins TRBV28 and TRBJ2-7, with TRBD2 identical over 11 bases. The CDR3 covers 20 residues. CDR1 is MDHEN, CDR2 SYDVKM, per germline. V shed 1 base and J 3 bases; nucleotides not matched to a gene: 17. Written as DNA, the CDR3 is TGTGCCAGCAGTTTATTCGGCACTAGCGGGAGTGTTGAGTGGGGCTACGAGCAGTACTTC. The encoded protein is CASSLFGTSGSVEWGYEQYF.

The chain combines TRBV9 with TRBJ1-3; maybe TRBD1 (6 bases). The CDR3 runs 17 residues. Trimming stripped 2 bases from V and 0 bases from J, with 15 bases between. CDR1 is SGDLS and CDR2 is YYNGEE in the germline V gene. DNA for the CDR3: TGTGCCAGCAGCGTTGAAGGACAGCCGTTCTCTGGAAACACCATATATTTT. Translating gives CASSVEGQPFSGNTIYF.

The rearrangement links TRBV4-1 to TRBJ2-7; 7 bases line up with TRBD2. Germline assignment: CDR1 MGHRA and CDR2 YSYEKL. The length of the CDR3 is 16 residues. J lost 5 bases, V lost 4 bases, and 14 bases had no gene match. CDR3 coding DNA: TGCGCCAGCAGCCTGTCGCGCCGGGCGGGAGTCGACGAGCAGTACTTC. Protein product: CASSLSRRAGVDEQYF.

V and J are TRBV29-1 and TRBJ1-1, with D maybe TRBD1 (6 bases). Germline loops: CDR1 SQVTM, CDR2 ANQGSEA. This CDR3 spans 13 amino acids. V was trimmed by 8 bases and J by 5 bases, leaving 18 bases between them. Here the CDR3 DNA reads TGCAGCTCCTCACAGGGCCGGCGTACTGAAGCTTTCTTT. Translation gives CSSSQGRRTEAFF.

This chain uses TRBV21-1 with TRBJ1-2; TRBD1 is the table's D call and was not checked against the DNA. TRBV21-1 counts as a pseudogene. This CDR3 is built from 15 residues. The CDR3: CAGLIQSQPRRGYTF. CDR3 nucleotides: TGTGCCGGGCTTATACAAAGTCAACCAAGAAGGGGCTACACCTTC.

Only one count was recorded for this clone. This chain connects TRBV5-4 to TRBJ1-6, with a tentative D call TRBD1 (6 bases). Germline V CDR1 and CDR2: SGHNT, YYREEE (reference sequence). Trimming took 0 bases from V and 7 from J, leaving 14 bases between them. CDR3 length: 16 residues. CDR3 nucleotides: TGTGCCAGCAGCTTGGGGGTGACAGGAGACAATTCACCCCTCCACTTT. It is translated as CASSLGVTGDNSPLHF.

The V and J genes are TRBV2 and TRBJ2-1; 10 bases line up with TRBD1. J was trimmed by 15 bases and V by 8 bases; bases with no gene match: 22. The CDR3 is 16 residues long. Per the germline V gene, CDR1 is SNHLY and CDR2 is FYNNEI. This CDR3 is CASCSPGQGTGGVRFF. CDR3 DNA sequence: TGTGCCAGCTGTTCTCCGGGACAGGGGACGGGTGGGGTCAGGTTCTTC.

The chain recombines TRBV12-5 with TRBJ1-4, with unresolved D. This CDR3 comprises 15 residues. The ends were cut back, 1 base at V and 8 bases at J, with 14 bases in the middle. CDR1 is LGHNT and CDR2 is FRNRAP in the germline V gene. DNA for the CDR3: TGTGCTAGTGGTTTGGGTCAGCCCCGAGGGGAAAAACTGTTTTTT. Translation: CASGLGQPRGEKLFF.

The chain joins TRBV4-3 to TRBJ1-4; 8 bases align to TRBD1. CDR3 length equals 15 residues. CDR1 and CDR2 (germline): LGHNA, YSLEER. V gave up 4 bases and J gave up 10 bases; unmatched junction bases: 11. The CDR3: CASSLGTGEASKLFF. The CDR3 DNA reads TGCGCCAGCAGCCTTGGGACAGGCGAGGCATCAAAACTGTTTTTT.

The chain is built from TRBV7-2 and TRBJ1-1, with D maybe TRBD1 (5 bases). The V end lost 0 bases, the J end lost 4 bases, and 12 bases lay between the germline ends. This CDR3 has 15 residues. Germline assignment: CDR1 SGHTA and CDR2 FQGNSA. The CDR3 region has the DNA TGTGCCAGCAGCTTAGCGGGCAGGGCAGCCACTGAAGCTTTCTTT. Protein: CASSLAGRAATEAFF.

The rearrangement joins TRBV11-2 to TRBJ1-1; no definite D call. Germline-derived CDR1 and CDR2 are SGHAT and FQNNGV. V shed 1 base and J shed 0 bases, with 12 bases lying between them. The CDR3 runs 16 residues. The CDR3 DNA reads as TGTGCCAGCAGCTTAGCTACCCCGAAGTTGAACACTGAAGCTTTCTTT. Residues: CASSLATPKLNTEAFF.